This entry is about one T cell receptor (beta chain). Its antigen is still unknown. Distinct nucleotide sequences in the sample also encode this CDR3. Sequencing was performed with immunoSEQ multiplex PCR; in TCRdb, only in-frame clones are kept and a portion is missing. The repertoire has about 68,000 clones, approximately 85% of them found once; the top ten carry more than 3%. The data stem from a study of neoadjuvant anti-PD-1 for oral cavity cancer. Study information: Patients mostly received three to four biweekly nivolumab doses at 3 mg/kg before surgery. Patients without progression got a fourth dose around day 43. Study-level findings and limits: With three patients per group, TCR findings need larger cohorts. Higher pretreatment blood Treg/Th17 ratios correlated with higher pretreatment blood and lower post-treatment tumor TCRbeta clonality.

Regarding time point: after neoadjuvant nivolumab, at surgical resection. CDR3 length: 13 amino acids. V lost 8 bases to trimming and J lost 0 bases, with 10 bases between them. The germline CDR1 and CDR2 sequences are MDHEN and SYDVKM. V is TRBV28 and J is TRBJ1-1; D ambiguous. Source: PBMCs, taken after nivolumab (anti-PD-1) treatment. The clonotype comes from a person aged 35-79 years with oral cavity squamous cell carcinoma. CDR3 DNA: TGTGCCAGCTTCTCCGGCATGAACACTGAAGCTTTCTTT. Translation: CASFSGMNTEAFF. The full variable domain, its missing parts supplied by reference TRBV28 and TRBJ1-1, is DVKVTQSSRYLVKRTGEKVFLECVQDMDHENMFWYRQDPGLGLRLIYFSYDVKMKEKGDIPEGYSVSREKKERFSLILESASTNQTSMYLCASFSGMNTEAFFGQGTRLTVV.